These 10 T cell receptor beta chains were all obtained from the same sample, sequenced in a study of T cell responses to AZD1222 COVID-19 vaccine. Here immunoSEQ multiplex PCR was the method, and the copy in TCRdb shows in-frame clones only, minus some. This sample has about 160,000 clones, with 75% to 90% found just once. The sequencing used peripheral blood, collected on day 0 of AZD1222 vaccination. The receptors were gathered from an adult in good health.

The rearrangement joins TRBV28 to TRBJ2-7; D unclear. The germline gives CDR1 MDHEN, CDR2 SYDVKM. The CDR3 covers 15 residues. Trimming removed 4 bases at V and 1 base at J, with 14 bases between. The CDR3 loop reads CASSSVQDRSYEQYF. The CDR3 nucleotides are TGTGCCAGCAGTTCGGTTCAGGACCGGTCCTACGAGCAGTACTTC.

The rearrangement links TRBV7-2 to TRBJ1-2; D might be TRBD1 (5 bases). The ends were cut back, 1 base at V and 4 bases at J, with 7 bases in the middle. The CDR3 spans 13 residues. CDR1 and CDR2 from the germline V gene are SGHTA and FQGNSA. CDR3 sequence reads: CASSLGRVYGYTF. DNA for the CDR3: TGTGCCAGCAGCTTAGGCAGGGTCTATGGCTACACCTTC. The full variable domain, in which reference TRBV7-2 and TRBJ1-2 provide the parts outside the CDR3, is GAGVSQSPSNKVTEKGKDVELRCDPISGHTALYWYRQSLGQGLEFLIYFQGNSAPDKSGLPSDRFSAERTGGSVSTLTIQRTQQEDSAVYLCASSLGRVYGYTFGSGTRLTVV.

V and J are TRBV5-4 and TRBJ2-4, with TRBD1 matching 9 bases. The J segment lost 6 bases and the V segment lost 4 bases, leaving 5 bases of the junction unmatched. The CDR3 runs to 14 residues. Germline V lookup: CDR1 SGHNT, CDR2 YYREEE (reference sequence). The CDR3 DNA is TGTGCCAGCAGCGGAAAGGGACAGGGAAACATTCAGTACTTC. This sequence encodes CASSGKGQGNIQYF.

The CDR3 sequence: CASSFSPLINTGELFF. DNA for the CDR3: TGTGCCAGCAGTTTCAGTCCTCTAATTAACACCGGGGAGCTGTTTTTT. The gene calls are TRBV6-2 or TRBV6-3 and TRBJ2-2; D unresolved. Germline V CDR1 and CDR2: MNHEY, SVGEGT. The CDR3 sequence is 16 residues long. Deletions cut 4 bases from V and 2 bases from J, with 14 bases between.

The rearrangement links TRBV3-1 (or the pseudogene TRBV3-2) to TRBJ2-1; 11 positions match TRBD2. This CDR3 has 15 amino acids. Unmatched junction bases numbered 4, after V lost 4 bases and J lost 5 bases. CDR1 is LGHDT, CDR2 YNNKEL, per germline (reference sequence). The CDR3 DNA reads as TGTGCCAGCAGCCCCTTACTAGCGGGGGACAATGAGCAGTTCTTC. Amino acids: CASSPLLAGDNEQFF.

The V call is TRBV6-1, the J call TRBJ1-1; maybe TRBD1 (6 bases). This CDR3 is 14 amino acids long. In germline, CDR1 is MNHNS, CDR2 SASEGT. The V and J ends lost 2 bases and 5 bases respectively, with 12 bases between them. The CDR3 region has the DNA TGTGCCAGCAGTGAAAGCCAGGGGAGGACTGAAGCTTTCTTT. This sequence encodes CASSESQGRTEAFF.

In its sample, this clone was seen a few times. J is TRBJ2-1 and V is TRBV7-9; D ambiguous. Germline values: CDR1 SEHNR, CDR2 FQNEAQ (reference sequence). Between the trimmed V and J ends, which lost 11 bases and 4 bases, there was a span of 18 bases. This CDR3 comprises 14 residues. CDR3 DNA sequence: TGTGCCTGGGTGGCGAAAACTGAGTACAATGAGCAGTTCTTC. Translated, it gives CAWVAKTEYNEQFF.

The rearrangement joins TRBV28 to TRBJ1-6, with D hard to call. Germline loops: CDR1 MDHEN, CDR2 SYDVKM. This CDR3 is 15 amino acids long. Trimming took 5 bases from V and 7 from J, leaving 15 bases between them. The CDR3 here is CASSGVGRGNSPLHF. CDR3 in DNA: TGTGCCAGCAGTGGGGTTGGGAGAGGGAATTCACCCCTCCACTTT. The full variable domain, its missing parts supplied by reference TRBV28 and TRBJ1-6, is DVKVTQSSRYLVKRTGEKVFLECVQDMDHENMFWYRQDPGLGLRLIYFSYDVKMKEKGDIPEGYSVSREKKERFSLILESASTNQTSMYLCASSGVGRGNSPLHFGNGTRLTVT.

This clone was picked up one time. The chain is built from TRBV28 and TRBJ2-7, with 9 bases that match TRBD1. The CDR3 covers 13 residues. Germline loops: CDR1 MDHEN, CDR2 SYDVKM. The J segment lost 7 bases and the V segment lost 6 bases, leaving 7 bases of the junction unmatched. The CDR3 spells CASRDRGGWEQYV. The CDR3 DNA reads TGTGCCAGCAGGGACAGGGGTGGCTGGGAGCAGTACGTC.

The J gene is TRBJ2-2, the V gene TRBV2; D call uncertain. V gave up 4 bases and J gave up 6 bases, with 3 bases separating them. The germline gives CDR1 SNHLY, CDR2 FYNNEI. The CDR3 totals 11 residues. CDR3 sequence (DNA): TGTGCCAGCAGTGTTTCCGGGGAGCTGTTTTTT. Its translation is CASSVSGELFF. The full variable domain, completed using reference TRBV2 and TRBJ2-2, is EPEVTQTPSHQVTQMGQEVILRCVPISNHLYFYWYRQILGQKVEFLVSFYNNEISEKSEIFDDQFSVERPDGSNFTLKIRSTKLEDSAMYFCASSVSGELFFGEGSRLTVL.